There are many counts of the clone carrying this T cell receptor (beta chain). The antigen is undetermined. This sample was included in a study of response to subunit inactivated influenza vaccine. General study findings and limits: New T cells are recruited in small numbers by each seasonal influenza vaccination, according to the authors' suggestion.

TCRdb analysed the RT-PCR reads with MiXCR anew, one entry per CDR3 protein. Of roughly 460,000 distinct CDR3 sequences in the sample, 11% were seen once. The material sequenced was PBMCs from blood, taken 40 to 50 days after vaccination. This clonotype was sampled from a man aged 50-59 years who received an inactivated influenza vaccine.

The CDR3 is CSAIEHSNQPQHF. The DNA for the CDR3 is TGCAGTGCTATAGAACATAGCAATCAGCCCCAGCATTTT. The gene calls are TRBV20-1 and TRBJ1-5, with D unresolved. V lost 4 bases and J lost 0, with 7 bases in between. The CDR3 totals 13 residues. The germline gives CDR1 DFQATT, CDR2 SNEGSKA (reference sequence).